This T cell receptor beta chain was sequenced for a study of cytomegalovirus exposure and HLA in healthy donors. Some clones are missing from TCRdb's copy, which holds only in-frame ones; the method was immunoSEQ multiplex PCR. The sample contains 300,000 to 350,000 clones, approximately 91% of which appear only once. The donors were part of the validation cohort of fewer than 150 subjects. That cohort was separate from the first cohort, which comprised 670 or so subjects. About this clone itself: Its antigen is not known.

V lost 6 bases, J lost 5 bases, and 9 bases stayed unmatched. Germline CDR1 MNHEY, CDR2 SMNVEV (reference sequence). The CDR3 totals 16 residues. General study points: According to a subsequent analysis, TCR clusters from the first cohort were inclined to appear together in the 120 validation repertoires. Most TCR sequences showed up rarely, but some public TCRs showed up in many donors. Specific recognition of CMV antigens was confirmed in vitro for a few chains (all CMV-associated).

What was sequenced was PBMCs. This TCR came from a man aged 30-40 years in good health and CMV-seronegative. This chain uses TRBV27 with TRBJ2-3; 12 positions agree with TRBD2. CDR3 residues: CASRPASGGVGDTQYF. CDR3 DNA sequence: TGTGCCAGCAGACCCGCTAGCGGGGGGGTTGGAGATACGCAGTATTTT.